Here is one TCR beta chain with its context. Its antigen is not known. Trimming left V 10 bases short and J 0 bases short, with 6 bases between. CDR3 size: 11 residues. The data were obtained in a study of blood T cells in healthy people across ages. Study details: There was about one barcoded beta molecule captured by template switching per two T cells.

It was with a sample-barcoded 5' primer and a J-beta primer mix that a second PCR of about 7 to 12 cycles was run. TCRdb passed the 5' RACE reads through MiXCR, listing each CDR3 protein once. The sample holds some 1.4 million distinct CDR3 sequences, approximately 40% seen once. Collection of around 9.3 milliliters of peripheral blood was performed for each donor. Isolation of PBMCs gave at least 6.5 million cells per sample. Findings of the study overall: Greater diversity and more naive CD4+ cells were seen in long-lived donors than in aged donors.

The chain is built from TRBV12-3 or TRBV12-4 and TRBJ1-1, with no clear D. Sequencing was carried out using blood. This receptor was obtained from a woman younger than 35 in good health. In DNA form, the CDR3 reads TGTGCCATTCAGATGAACACTGAAGCTTTCTTT. Translation gives CAIQMNTEAFF.